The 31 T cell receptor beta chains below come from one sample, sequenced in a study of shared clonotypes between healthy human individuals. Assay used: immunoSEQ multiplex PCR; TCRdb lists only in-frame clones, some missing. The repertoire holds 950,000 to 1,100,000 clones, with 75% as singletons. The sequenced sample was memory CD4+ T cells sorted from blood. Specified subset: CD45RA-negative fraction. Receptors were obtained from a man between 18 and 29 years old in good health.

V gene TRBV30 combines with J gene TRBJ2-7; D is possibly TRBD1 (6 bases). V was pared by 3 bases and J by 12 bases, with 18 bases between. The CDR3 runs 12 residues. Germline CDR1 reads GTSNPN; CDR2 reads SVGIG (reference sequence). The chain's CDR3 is CAWSDKGQYLYF. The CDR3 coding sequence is TGTGCCTGGAGCGACAAGGGACAATATTTGTACTTC.

For the CDR3, the DNA is TGTGCCAGCAGCCGTGACGGGAAGGTAGTCTCCGAGCAGTACTTC. As protein: CASSRDGKVVSEQYF. The V and J genes are TRBV5-6 and TRBJ2-7, with a weak D call TRBD2 (5 bases). Germline CDR1 reads SGHDT; CDR2 reads YYEEEE. The V gene lost 4 bases and the J gene lost 6 bases, with 20 bases spanning the gap. The CDR3 runs to 15 residues.

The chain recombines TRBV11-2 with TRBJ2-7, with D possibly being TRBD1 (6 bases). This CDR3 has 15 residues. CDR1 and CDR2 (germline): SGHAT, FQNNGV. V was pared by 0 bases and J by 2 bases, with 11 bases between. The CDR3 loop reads CASSLETGEPYEQYF. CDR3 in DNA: TGTGCCAGCAGCTTAGAGACAGGAGAACCCTACGAGCAGTACTTC.

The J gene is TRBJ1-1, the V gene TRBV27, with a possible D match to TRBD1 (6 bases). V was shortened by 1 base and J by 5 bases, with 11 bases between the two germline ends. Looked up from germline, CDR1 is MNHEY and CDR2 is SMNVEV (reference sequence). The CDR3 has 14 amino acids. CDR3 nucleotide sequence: TGTGCCAGCAGTTTATGGGGGGCGCAGACTGAAGCTTTCTTT. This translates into CASSLWGAQTEAFF.

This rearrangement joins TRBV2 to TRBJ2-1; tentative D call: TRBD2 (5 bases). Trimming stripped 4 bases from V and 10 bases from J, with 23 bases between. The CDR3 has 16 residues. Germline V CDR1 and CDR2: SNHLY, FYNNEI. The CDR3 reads CASSGRSGRTGEEQFF. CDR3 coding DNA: TGTGCCAGCAGTGGGCGGAGTGGCAGGACCGGGGAGGAGCAGTTCTTC. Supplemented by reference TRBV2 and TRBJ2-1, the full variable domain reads EPEVTQTPSHQVTQMGQEVILRCVPISNHLYFYWYRQILGQKVEFLVSFYNNEISEKSEIFDDQFSVERPDGSNFTLKIRSTKLEDSAMYFCASSGRSGRTGEEQFFGPGTRLTVL.

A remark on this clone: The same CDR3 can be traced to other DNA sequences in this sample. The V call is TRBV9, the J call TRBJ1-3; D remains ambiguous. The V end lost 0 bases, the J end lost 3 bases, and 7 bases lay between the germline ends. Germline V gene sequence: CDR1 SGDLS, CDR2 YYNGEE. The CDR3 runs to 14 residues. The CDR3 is CASSVGNSGNTIYF. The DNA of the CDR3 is TGTGCCAGCAGCGTAGGAAACAGTGGAAACACCATATATTTT.

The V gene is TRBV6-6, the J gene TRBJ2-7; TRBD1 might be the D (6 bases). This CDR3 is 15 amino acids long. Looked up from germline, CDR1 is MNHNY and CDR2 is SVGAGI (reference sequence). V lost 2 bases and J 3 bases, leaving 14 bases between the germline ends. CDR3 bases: TGTGCCAGCAGTTACCCGACAGGCTCCCTCTACGAGCAGTACTTC. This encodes CASSYPTGSLYEQYF.

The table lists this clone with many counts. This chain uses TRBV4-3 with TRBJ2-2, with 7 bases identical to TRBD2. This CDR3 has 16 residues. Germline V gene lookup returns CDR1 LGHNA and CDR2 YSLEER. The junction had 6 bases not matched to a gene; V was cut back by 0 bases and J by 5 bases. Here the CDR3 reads CASSQDLAGVTGELFF. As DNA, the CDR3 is TGCGCCAGCAGCCAAGATTTGGCGGGAGTGACCGGGGAGCTGTTTTTT.

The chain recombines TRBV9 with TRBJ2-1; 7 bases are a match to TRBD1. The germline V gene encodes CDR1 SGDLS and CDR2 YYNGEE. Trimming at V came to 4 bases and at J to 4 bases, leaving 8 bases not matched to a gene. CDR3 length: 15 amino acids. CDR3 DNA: TGTGCCAGCAGCTTTGGGGACAGAGGATACAATGAGCAGTTCTTC. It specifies CASSFGDRGYNEQFF.

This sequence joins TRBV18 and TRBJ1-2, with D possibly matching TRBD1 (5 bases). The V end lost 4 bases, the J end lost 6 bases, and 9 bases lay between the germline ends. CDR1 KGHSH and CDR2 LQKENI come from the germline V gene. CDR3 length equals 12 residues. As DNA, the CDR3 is TGTGCCAGCTCACAGACAGATAATGGCTACACCTTC. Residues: CASSQTDNGYTF. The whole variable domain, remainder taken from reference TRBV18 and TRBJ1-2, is NAGVMQNPRHLVRRRGQEARLRCSPMKGHSHVYWYRQLPEEGLKFMVYLQKENIIDESGMPKERFSAEFPKEGPSILRIQQVVRGDSAAYFCASSQTDNGYTFGSGTRLTVV.

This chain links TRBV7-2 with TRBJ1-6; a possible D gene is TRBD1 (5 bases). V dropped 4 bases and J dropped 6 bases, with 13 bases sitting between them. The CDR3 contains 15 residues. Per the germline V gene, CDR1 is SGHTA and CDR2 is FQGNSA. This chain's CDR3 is CASSSQGQINSPLHF. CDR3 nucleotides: TGTGCCAGCAGCTCCCAGGGTCAGATTAATTCACCCCTCCACTTT.

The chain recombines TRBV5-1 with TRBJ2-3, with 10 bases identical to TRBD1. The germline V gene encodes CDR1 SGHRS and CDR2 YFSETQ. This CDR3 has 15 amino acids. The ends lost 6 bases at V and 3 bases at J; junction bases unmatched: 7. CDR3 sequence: CASTETGGATDTQYF. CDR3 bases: TGCGCCAGCACCGAGACAGGGGGCGCGACAGATACGCAGTATTTT. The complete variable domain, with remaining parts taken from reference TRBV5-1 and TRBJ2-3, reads KAGVTQTPRYLIKTRGQQVTLSCSPISGHRSVSWYQQTPGQGLQFLFEYFSETQRNKGNFPGRFSGRQFSNSRSEMNVSTLELGDSALYLCASTETGGATDTQYFGPGTRLTVL.

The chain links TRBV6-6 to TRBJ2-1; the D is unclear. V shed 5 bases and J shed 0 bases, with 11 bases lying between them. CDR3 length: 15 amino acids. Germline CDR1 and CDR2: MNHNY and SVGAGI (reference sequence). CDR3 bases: TGTGCCAGCAGTACCTTGGACGGCTCCTACAATGAGCAGTTCTTC. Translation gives CASSTLDGSYNEQFF.

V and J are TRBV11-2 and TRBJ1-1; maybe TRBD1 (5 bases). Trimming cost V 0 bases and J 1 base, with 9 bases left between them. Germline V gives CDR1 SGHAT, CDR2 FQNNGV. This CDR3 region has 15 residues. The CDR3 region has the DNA TGTGCCAGCAGCTTAGAGGGACGGACGAACACTGAAGCTTTCTTT. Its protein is CASSLEGRTNTEAFF. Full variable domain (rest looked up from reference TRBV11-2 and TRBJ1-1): EAGVAQSPRYKIIEKRQSVAFWCNPISGHATLYWYQQILGQGPKLLIQFQNNGVVDDSQLPKDRFSAERLKGVDSTLKIQPAKLEDSAVYLCASSLEGRTNTEAFFGQGTRLTVV.

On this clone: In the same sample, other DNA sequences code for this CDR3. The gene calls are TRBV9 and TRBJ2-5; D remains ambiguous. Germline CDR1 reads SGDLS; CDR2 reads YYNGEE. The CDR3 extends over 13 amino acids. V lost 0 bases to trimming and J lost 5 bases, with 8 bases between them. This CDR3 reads CASSVGPGETQYF. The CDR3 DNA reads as TGTGCCAGCAGCGTAGGCCCGGGTGAGACCCAGTACTTC.

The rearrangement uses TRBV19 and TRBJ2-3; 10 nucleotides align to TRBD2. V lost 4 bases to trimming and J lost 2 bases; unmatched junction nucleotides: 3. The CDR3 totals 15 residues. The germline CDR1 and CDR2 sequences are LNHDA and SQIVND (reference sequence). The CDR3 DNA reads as TGTGCCAGTAGTACTAGCGGGAGTGTCACAGATACGCAGTATTTT. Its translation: CASSTSGSVTDTQYF.

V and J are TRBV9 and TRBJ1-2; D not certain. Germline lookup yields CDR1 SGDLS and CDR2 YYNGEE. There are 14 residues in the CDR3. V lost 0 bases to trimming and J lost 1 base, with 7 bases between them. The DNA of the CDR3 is TGTGCCAGCAGCGTAGTTCCCGATAACTATGGCTACACCTTC. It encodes CASSVVPDNYGYTF. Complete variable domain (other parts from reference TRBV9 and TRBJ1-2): DSGVTQTPKHLITATGQRVTLRCSPRSGDLSVYWYQQSLDQGLQFLIQYYNGEERAKGNILERFSAQQFPDLHSELNLSSLELGDSALYFCASSVVPDNYGYTFGSGTRLTVV.

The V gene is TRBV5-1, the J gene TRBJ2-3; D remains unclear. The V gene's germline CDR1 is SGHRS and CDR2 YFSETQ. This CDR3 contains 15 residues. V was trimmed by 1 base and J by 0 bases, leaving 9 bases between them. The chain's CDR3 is CASSLFTISTDTQYF. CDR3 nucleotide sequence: TGCGCCAGCAGCTTGTTTACGATTAGCACAGATACGCAGTATTTT.

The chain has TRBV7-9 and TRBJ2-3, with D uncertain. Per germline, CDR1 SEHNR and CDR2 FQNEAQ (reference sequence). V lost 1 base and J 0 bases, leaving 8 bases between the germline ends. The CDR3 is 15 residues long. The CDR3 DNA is TGTGCCAGCAGCTTAGGAACTACTAGCACAGATACGCAGTATTTT. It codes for CASSLGTTSTDTQYF.

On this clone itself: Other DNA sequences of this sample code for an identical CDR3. The CDR3 sequence is CASSPIDTQYF. DNA for the CDR3: TGTGCCAGCTCACCAATTGATACGCAGTATTTT. The V and J genes are TRBV18 and TRBJ2-3; D gene unclear. The V gene lost 2 bases and the J gene lost 6 bases, with 3 bases spanning the gap. The CDR3 sequence is 11 residues long. Germline V gene lookup returns CDR1 KGHSH and CDR2 LQKENI.

Here the CDR3 reads CASRRAHRGAGELFF. The CDR3 nucleotides are TGTGCCAGCAGACGGGCTCACAGGGGAGCCGGGGAGCTGTTTTTT. V is TRBV27 and J is TRBJ2-2; 7 positions match TRBD1. The CDR3 totals 15 residues. Germline V gene data show CDR1 as MNHEY and CDR2 as SMNVEV (reference sequence). The ends lost 6 bases at V and 6 bases at J; junction bases unmatched: 10.

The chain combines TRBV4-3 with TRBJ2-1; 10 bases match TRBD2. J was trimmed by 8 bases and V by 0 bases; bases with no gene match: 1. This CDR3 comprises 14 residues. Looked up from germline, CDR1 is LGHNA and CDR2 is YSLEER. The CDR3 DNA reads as TGCGCCAGCAGCCAAGAAACTAGCGGGGATGAGCAGTTCTTC. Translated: CASSQETSGDEQFF.

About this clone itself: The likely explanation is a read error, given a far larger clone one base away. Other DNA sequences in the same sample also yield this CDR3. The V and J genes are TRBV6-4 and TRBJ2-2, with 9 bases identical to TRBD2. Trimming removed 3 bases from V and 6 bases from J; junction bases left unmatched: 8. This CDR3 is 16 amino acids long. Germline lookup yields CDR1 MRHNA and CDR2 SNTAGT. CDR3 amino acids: CASSETGGGASGELFF. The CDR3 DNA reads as TGTGCCAGCAGTGAGACGGGCGGGGGGGCCTCCGGGGAGCTGTTTTTT.

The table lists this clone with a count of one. CDR3 DNA sequence: TGTGCCAGCAGCTCCAGCAGGGGGGTCCTCAATCAGCCCCAGCATTTT. It yields the protein CASSSSRGVLNQPQHF. This sequence joins TRBV5-8 and TRBJ1-5, with 7 nucleotides matching TRBD1. V shed 3 bases and J 3 bases; nucleotides not matched to a gene: 9. The germline gives CDR1 SGHTS, CDR2 YDEGEE. This CDR3 has 16 residues. Combining the CDR3 with reference TRBV5-8 and TRBJ1-5 gives the whole variable domain EAGVTQSPTHLIKTRGQQATLRCSPISGHTSVYWYQQALGLGLQFLLWYDEGEERNRGNFPPRFSGRQFPNYSSELNVNALELEDSALYLCASSSSRGVLNQPQHFGDGTRLSIL.

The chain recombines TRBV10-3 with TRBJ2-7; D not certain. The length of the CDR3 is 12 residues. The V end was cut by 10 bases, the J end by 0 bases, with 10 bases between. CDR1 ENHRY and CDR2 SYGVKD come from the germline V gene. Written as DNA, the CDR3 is TGTGCCAGCATACAGAGCTCCTACGAGCAGTACTTC. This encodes CASIQSSYEQYF.

The CDR3 here is CASKDYHTDTQYF. CDR3 coding DNA: TGTGCCAGTAAGGACTATCACACAGATACGCAGTATTTT. The V call is TRBV19, the J call TRBJ2-3; maybe TRBD2 (6 bases). Germline V CDR1 and CDR2: LNHDA, SQIVND (reference sequence). V was clipped by 7 bases and J by 2 bases, with 10 bases between them. The CDR3 consists of 13 residues. The full variable domain, its missing parts supplied by reference TRBV19 and TRBJ2-3, is DGGITQSPKYLFRKEGQNVTLSCEQNLNHDAMYWYRQDPGQGLRLIYYSQIVNDFQKGDIAEGYSVSREKKESFPLTVTSAQKNPTAFYLCASKDYHTDTQYFGPGTRLTVL.

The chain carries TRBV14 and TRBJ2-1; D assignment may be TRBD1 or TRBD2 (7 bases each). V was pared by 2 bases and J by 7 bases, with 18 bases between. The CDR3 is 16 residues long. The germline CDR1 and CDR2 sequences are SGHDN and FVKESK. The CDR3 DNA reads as TGTGCCAGCAGCCAAAGGGGGCTAGCCGGGAGGAATGAGCAGTTCTTC. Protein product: CASSQRGLAGRNEQFF.

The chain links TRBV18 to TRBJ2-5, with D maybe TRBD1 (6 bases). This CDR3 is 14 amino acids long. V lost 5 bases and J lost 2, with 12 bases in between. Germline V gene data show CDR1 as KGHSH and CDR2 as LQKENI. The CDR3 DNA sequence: TGTGCCAGCTCATTCCGGGACACGCAAGAGACCCAGTACTTC. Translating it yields CASSFRDTQETQYF.

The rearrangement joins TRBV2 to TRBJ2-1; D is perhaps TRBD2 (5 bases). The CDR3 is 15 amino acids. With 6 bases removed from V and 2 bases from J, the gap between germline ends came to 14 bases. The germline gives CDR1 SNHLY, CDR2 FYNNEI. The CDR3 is CASSGLASAYNEQFF. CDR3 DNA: TGTGCCAGCAGCGGCCTAGCTTCCGCCTACAATGAGCAGTTCTTC.

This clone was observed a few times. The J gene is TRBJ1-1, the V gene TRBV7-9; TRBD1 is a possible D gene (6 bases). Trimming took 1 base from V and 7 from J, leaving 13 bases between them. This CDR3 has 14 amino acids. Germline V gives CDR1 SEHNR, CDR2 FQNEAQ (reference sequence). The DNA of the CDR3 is TGTGCCAGCAGCTTAGACCGACAGGACCATGAAGCTTTCTTT. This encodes CASSLDRQDHEAFF.

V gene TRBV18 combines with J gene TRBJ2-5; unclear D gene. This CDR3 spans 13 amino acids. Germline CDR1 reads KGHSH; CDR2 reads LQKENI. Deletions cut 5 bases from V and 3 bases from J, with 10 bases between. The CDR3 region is CASSTTLKETQYF. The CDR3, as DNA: TGTGCCAGCTCAACCACACTAAAAGAGACCCAGTACTTC.